Listed here are 22 T cell receptor beta chains from one sample, sequenced in a study of neurological immune-mediated disorders. Documented time point: longitudinal time-point 1 (baseline). TCRdb fed the 5' RACE reads into MiXCR, producing one record per CDR3 protein. The data contain 60,000 to 90,000 distinct CDR3 sequences, 10% of them singletons. Sequencing was carried out using PBMCs. The source of these receptors is a man aged 25 to 45 in good health.

This clonotype was seen ten or more times. This rearrangement joins TRBV20-1 to TRBJ2-3, with a tentative D call TRBD2 (5 bases). Germline V gene lookup returns CDR1 DFQATT and CDR2 SNEGSKA (reference sequence). This CDR3 spans 18 amino acids. The V and J ends lost 2 bases and 0 bases respectively, with 21 bases between them. This CDR3 is CSARQARAAGLSTDTQYF. In nucleotides, the CDR3 is TGCAGTGCTAGACAGGCTAGGGCCGCGGGTCTTAGCACAGATACGCAGTATTTT.

This clonotype occurred once. This may stem from a read error, because a much larger clone lies one nucleotide away. The chain carries TRBV2 and TRBJ2-1; D tentatively reads TRBD1 or TRBD2 (5 bases each). V gave up 6 bases and J gave up 4 bases, with 16 bases separating them. The CDR3 is made up of 15 amino acids. CDR1 is SNHLY and CDR2 is FYNNEI in the germline V gene. The CDR3: CASRWGPVGYNEQFF. Written as DNA, the CDR3 is TGTGCCAGCAGATGGGGACCTGTGGGTTACAATGAGCAGTTCTTC.

Comment on this clonotype: A much larger clonotype is one base distant, so this may be a read error. The V and J genes are TRBV6-5 and TRBJ2-1; 9 bases match TRBD1. CDR1 is MNHEY, CDR2 SVGAGI, per germline. The trim removed 10 bases at V and 5 bases at J, leaving 15 bases unmatched. This CDR3 comprises 16 residues. The CDR3 protein is CAIRIRGQGANNEQFF. The CDR3, as DNA: TGTGCCATCAGGATCCGGGGACAGGGTGCGAACAATGAGCAGTTCTTC.

This clonotype was counted at least ten times. The chain employs TRBV4-2 and TRBJ2-7, with 7 bases that match TRBD1. V trimming: 1 base; J trimming: 3 bases; junction bases outside the gene matches: 6. Per germline, CDR1 LGHNA and CDR2 YNFKEQ. The CDR3 is made up of 15 amino acids. CDR3 nucleotide sequence: TGTGCCAGCAGCCAAGGACAGGGAATAAGCTACGAGCAGTACTTC. Its translation: CASSQGQGISYEQYF.

The sample holds a few counts of this clonotype. CDR3 sequence reads: CASSIRDDSEQYF. The CDR3, as DNA: TGCGCCAGCAGCATCCGGGACGATAGCGAGCAGTACTTC. The J gene is TRBJ2-7, the V gene TRBV5-1, with D perhaps assigned TRBD1 or TRBD2 (5 bases each). Trimming took off 4 bases at V and 6 bases at J, with 14 bases between the two ends. CDR3 size: 13 residues. The V gene's germline CDR1 is SGHRS and CDR2 YFSETQ.

This clonotype has at least ten counts. This sequence joins TRBV20-1 and TRBJ1-1; D is unclear. Per the germline V gene, CDR1 is DFQATT and CDR2 is SNEGSKA (reference sequence). V lost 4 bases and J 1 base, leaving 7 bases between the germline ends. This CDR3 comprises 12 residues. Here the CDR3 reads CSAIRGNTEAFF. The CDR3 DNA sequence: TGCAGTGCTATTCGGGGGAACACTGAAGCTTTCTTT.

This clonotype occurred many times. At one end, the junction sequence differs from germline, possibly due to a read error. The CDR3 is CATSRAGLAGDQVF. The DNA for the CDR3 is TGTGCCACCAGCAGAGCAGGACTAGCGGGGGACCAGGTCTTC. The chain couples TRBV15 to TRBJ2-1; TRBD2 matches at 13 bases. Germline lookup yields CDR1 LNHNV and CDR2 YYDKDF (reference sequence). CDR3 size: 14 residues.

This clonotype was observed many times. DNA for the CDR3: TGTGCCAGCAGTGTGGGGGGACTAGGGCCCCCGGGCATTCAGTACTTC. It codes for CASSVGGLGPPGIQYF. The chain uses TRBV6-1 and TRBJ2-4; 8 nucleotides match TRBD2. Germline assignment: CDR1 MNHNS and CDR2 SASEGT. The CDR3 is 16 residues long. Trimming at V came to 4 bases and at J to 9 bases, leaving 14 bases not matched to a gene.

This clonotype was counted many times. This chain connects TRBV15 to TRBJ2-1, with TRBD2 matching over 7 bases. With V trimmed by 3 bases and J by 4 bases, 6 bases remained unmatched. The CDR3 covers 15 residues. The germline V gene encodes CDR1 LNHNV and CDR2 YYDKDF (reference sequence). The CDR3 nucleotides are TGTGCCACCAGCAGTCTAGCGGCCCCTTACAATGAGCAGTTCTTC. Its protein is CATSSLAAPYNEQFF.

This chain uses TRBV20-1 with TRBJ2-1; D possibly corresponds to TRBD2 (6 bases). The length of the CDR3 is 14 residues. V shed 0 bases and J shed 6 bases, with 12 bases lying between them. Germline CDR1 reads DFQATT; CDR2 reads SNEGSKA (reference sequence). The CDR3 nucleotides are TGCAGTGCTAGAGATACCGGCGGGACCAATGAGCAGTTCTTC. This encodes CSARDTGGTNEQFF.

Many counts were recorded for this clonotype. The rearrangement uses TRBV3-1 and TRBJ1-1; the match to TRBD1 covers 7 bases. Germline CDR1 reads LGHDT; CDR2 reads YNNKEL (reference sequence). CDR3 length: 14 residues. The V segment lost 4 bases and the J segment 6 bases; nucleotides outside the gene matches: 8. CDR3 sequence: CASSPETGWAEAFF. The CDR3 bases are TGTGCCAGCAGCCCAGAGACAGGGTGGGCTGAAGCTTTCTTT.

This clonotype was counted at least ten times. The chain employs TRBV9 and TRBJ2-7, with D possibly being TRBD2 (6 bases). Per the germline V gene, CDR1 is SGDLS and CDR2 is YYNGEE. V shed 3 bases and J shed 0 bases, with 13 bases lying between them. There are 15 residues in the CDR3. This CDR3 is CASSAKGLVSYEQYF. CDR3 in DNA: TGTGCCAGCAGCGCGAAGGGACTCGTCTCCTACGAGCAGTACTTC.

Many counts were recorded for this clonotype. CDR3 amino acids: CASSLGVNLGNTGELFF. For the CDR3, the DNA is TGCGCCAGCAGCTTGGGGGTGAATCTGGGAAACACCGGGGAGCTGTTTTTT. V usage is TRBV5-1 and J usage is TRBJ2-2; D gene uncertain. V gave up 0 bases and J gave up 2 bases, with 14 bases separating them. The CDR3 is 17 residues long. Germline-derived CDR1 and CDR2 are SGHRS and YFSETQ.

This clonotype was observed many times. This chain links TRBV7-2 with TRBJ2-1; D might be TRBD2 (6 bases). The CDR3 loop spans 13 amino acids. With 5 bases removed from V and 4 bases from J, the gap between germline ends came to 9 bases. Germline assignment: CDR1 SGHTA and CDR2 FQGNSA. The CDR3 protein is CASSAGGYNEQFF. In nucleotides, the CDR3 is TGTGCCAGCAGCGCCGGGGGTTACAATGAGCAGTTCTTC.

Many counts were recorded for this clonotype. The rearrangement joins TRBV24-1 to TRBJ2-3; D remains unclear. This CDR3 is 17 amino acids long. CDR1 is KGHDR, CDR2 SFDVKD, per germline. V lost 0 bases and J 4 bases, leaving 16 bases between the germline ends. The CDR3 region has the DNA TGTGCCACCAGTGATTTGGGAAATGGAGAGTGGGCAGATACGCAGTATTTT. Its translation is CATSDLGNGEWADTQYF.

There are many counts of this clonotype. The CDR3 spells CASSKRGIYGYTF. CDR3 nucleotides: TGTGCCAGCAGCAAAAGGGGCATCTATGGCTACACCTTC. V gene TRBV21-1 combines with J gene TRBJ1-2; the D segment call TRBD1 is taken from the table without a DNA check. TRBV21-1 is a listed pseudogene. The CDR3 spans 13 residues.

This clonotype was recorded at least ten times. The V and J genes are TRBV18 and TRBJ2-2; 14 bases agree with TRBD2. CDR3 length: 17 residues. Germline assignment: CDR1 KGHSH and CDR2 LQKENI. With 3 bases clipped from V and 1 base from J, the junction kept 1 base outside the gene matches. The CDR3 loop is CASSPGLAGGNTGELFF. The CDR3 coding sequence is TGTGCCAGCTCACCTGGACTAGCGGGAGGGAACACCGGGGAGCTGTTTTTT.

The table lists this clonotype with many counts. The J gene is TRBJ2-5, the V gene TRBV20-1, with D unresolved. CDR1 is DFQATT and CDR2 is SNEGSKA in the germline V gene (reference sequence). Trimming took off 0 bases at V and 10 bases at J, with 9 bases between the two ends. This CDR3 has 11 residues. The DNA for the CDR3 is TGCAGTGCTAGAGATCCCTGGATCCAGTACTTC. It is translated as CSARDPWIQYF.

The rearrangement joins TRBV3-1 to TRBJ2-7; D may be TRBD2 (6 bases). V shed 5 bases and J shed 3 bases, with 11 bases lying between them. Germline CDR1 and CDR2: LGHDT and YNNKEL (reference sequence). CDR3 length equals 13 residues. The CDR3 sequence: CASSFREFYEQYF. CDR3 coding DNA: TGTGCCAGCAGCTTTCGGGAGTTCTACGAGCAGTACTTC.

This clonotype appeared many times. The CDR3, as DNA: TGTGCCAGCAGCTTATCCGATGGGGTGCGTTCACCCCTCCACTTT. Residues: CASSLSDGVRSPLHF. V gene TRBV11-1 combines with J gene TRBJ1-6; no reliable D call. V lost 2 bases to trimming and J lost 9 bases, with 14 bases between them. CDR3 length: 15 amino acids. From germline, CDR1 is SGHAT and CDR2 FQDESV (reference sequence).

This clonotype was counted ten times or more. This chain joins TRBV7-9 and TRBJ2-7; D uncertain. Germline V gene data show CDR1 as SEHNR and CDR2 as FQNEAQ (reference sequence). Between the trimmed V and J ends, which lost 2 bases and 2 bases, there was a span of 4 bases. The length of the CDR3 is 12 residues. CDR3 DNA sequence: TGTGCCAGCAGCTTATATCCCTACGAGCAGTACTTC. Its protein is CASSLYPYEQYF.

This clonotype has at least ten counts. The chain is built from TRBV3-1 and TRBJ1-5; D not resolved. V lost 1 base to trimming and J lost 2 bases, with 6 bases between them. The CDR3 has 14 amino acids. Germline V gives CDR1 LGHDT, CDR2 YNNKEL (reference sequence). CDR3 loop: CASSQGAGNQPQHF. The CDR3 DNA is TGTGCCAGCAGCCAAGGGGCGGGCAATCAGCCCCAGCATTTT.